The subject of this entry is one T cell receptor (beta chain). The antigen is undetermined. The ends were cut back, 3 bases at V and 0 bases at J, with 11 bases in the middle. The CDR3 runs 15 residues. Germline CDR1 and CDR2: WNHNN and SYGVQD (reference sequence). The sample originates from a study of graft-versus-host responses after intestinal transplantation. Findings and caveats of the study: GvH clones were found in recipient marrow; some appeared first in ileum or blood.

Assay: immunoSEQ multiplex PCR; the TCRdb copy retains only in-frame clones and omits some. Seen here are about 99,000 clones, 80% to 95% observed once, and the top ten hold less than 1.5%. The source was unstimulated CD8+ T cells sorted from spleen or lymph node cells, collected before intestinal transplant. V and J are TRBV10-1 and TRBJ1-1; D not resolved. The receptor was isolated from a human donor who received an intestinal transplant. The CDR3: CASSDGSAMNTEAFF. The CDR3 nucleotides read TGCGCCAGCAGTGATGGGTCCGCCATGAACACTGAAGCTTTCTTT.